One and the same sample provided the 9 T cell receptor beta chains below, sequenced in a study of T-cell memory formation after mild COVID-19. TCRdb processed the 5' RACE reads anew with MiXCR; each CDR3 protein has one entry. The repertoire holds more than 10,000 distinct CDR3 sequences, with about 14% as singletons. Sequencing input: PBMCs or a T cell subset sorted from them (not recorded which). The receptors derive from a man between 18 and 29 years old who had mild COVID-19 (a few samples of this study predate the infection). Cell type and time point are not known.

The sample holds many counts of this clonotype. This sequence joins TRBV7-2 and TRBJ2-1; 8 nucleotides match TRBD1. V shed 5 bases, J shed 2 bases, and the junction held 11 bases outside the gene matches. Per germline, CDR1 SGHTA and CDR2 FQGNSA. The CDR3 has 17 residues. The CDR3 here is CASSICSPGQAYNEQFF. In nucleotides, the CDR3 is TGTGCCAGCAGCATTTGTTCTCCGGGACAGGCCTACAATGAGCAGTTCTTC.

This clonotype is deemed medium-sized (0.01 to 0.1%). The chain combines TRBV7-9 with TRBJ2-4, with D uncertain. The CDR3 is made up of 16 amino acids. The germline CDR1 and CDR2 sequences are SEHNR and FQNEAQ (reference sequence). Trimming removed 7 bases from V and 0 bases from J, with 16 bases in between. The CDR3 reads CASTPPEELAKNIQYF. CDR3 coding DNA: TGTGCCAGCACCCCTCCAGAGGAACTAGCCAAAAACATTCAGTACTTC. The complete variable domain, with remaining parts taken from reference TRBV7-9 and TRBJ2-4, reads DTGVSQNPRHKITKRGQNVTFRCDPISEHNRLYWYRQTLGQGPEFLTYFQNEAQLEKSRLLSDRFSAERPKGSFSTLEIQRTEQGDSAMYLCASTPPEELAKNIQYFGAGTRLSVL.

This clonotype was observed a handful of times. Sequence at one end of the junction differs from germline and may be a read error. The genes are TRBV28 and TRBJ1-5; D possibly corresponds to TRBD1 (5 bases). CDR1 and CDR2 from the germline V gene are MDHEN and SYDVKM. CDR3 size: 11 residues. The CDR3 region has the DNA TGTGCCAGCAGTAAGGCGGCGCGAGGGGAATTT. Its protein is CASSKAARGEF. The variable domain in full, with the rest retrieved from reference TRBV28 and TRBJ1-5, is DVKVTQSSRYLVKRTGEKVFLECVQDMDHENMFWYRQDPGLGLRLIYFSYDVKMKEKGDIPEGYSVSREKKERFSLILESASTNQTSMYLCASSKAARGEFGDGTRLSIL.

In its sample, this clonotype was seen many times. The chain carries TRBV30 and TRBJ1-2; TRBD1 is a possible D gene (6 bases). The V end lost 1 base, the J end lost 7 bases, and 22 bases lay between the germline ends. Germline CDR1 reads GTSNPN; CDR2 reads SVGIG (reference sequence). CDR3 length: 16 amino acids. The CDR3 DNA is TGTGCCTGGAGTGCATGGGGGGGCCGAAAACCAGGTGGCTACACCTTC. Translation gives CAWSAWGGRKPGGYTF. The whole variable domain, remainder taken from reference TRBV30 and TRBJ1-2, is SQTIHQWPATLVQPVGSPLSLECTVEGTSNPNLYWYRQAAGRGLQLLFYSVGIGQISSEVPQNLSASRPQDRQFILSSKKLLLSDSGFYLCAWSAWGGRKPGGYTFGSGTRLTVV.

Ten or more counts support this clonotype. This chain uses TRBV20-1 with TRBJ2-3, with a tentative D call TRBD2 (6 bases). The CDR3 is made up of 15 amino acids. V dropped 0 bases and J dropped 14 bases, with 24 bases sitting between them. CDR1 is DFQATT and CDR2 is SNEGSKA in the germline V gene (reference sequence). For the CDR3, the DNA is TGCAGTGCTAGAGATCACCTAGCGTCCTCAGCCGGTCCGTATTTT. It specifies CSARDHLASSAGPYF.

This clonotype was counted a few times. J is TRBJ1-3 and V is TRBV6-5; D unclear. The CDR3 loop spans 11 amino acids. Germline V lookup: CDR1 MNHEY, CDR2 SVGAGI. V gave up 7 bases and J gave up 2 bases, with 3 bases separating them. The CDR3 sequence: CASMAGNTIYF. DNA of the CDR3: TGTGCCAGCATGGCTGGAAACACCATATATTTT.

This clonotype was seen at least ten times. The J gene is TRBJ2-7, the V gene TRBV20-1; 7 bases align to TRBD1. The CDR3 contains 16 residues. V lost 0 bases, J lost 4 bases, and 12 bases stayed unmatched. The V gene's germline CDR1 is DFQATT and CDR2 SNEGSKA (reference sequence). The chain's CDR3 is CSARDPTGTAKYEQYF. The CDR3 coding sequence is TGCAGTGCTAGAGACCCTACAGGGACAGCAAAGTACGAGCAGTACTTC.

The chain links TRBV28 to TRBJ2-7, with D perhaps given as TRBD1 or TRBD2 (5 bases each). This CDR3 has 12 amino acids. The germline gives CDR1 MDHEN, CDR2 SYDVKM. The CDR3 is CASSPGPGEQCV. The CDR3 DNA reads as TGTGCCAGCAGTCCGGGGCCTGGGGAGCAGTGCGTC.

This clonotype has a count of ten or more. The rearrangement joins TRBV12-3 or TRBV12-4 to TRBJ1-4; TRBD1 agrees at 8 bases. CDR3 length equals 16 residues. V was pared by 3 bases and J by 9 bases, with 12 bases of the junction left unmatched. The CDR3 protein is CASSFGMEGTGKKLFF. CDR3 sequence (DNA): TGTGCCAGCAGTTTTGGCATGGAGGGGACAGGCAAAAAACTGTTTTTT.